Following are 30 T cell receptor beta chains from one sample sequenced in a study of T-cell memory formation after mild COVID-19. TCRdb used MiXCR to reprocess the 5' RACE reads, holding one entry per CDR3 protein. This table has fewer than 550,000 distinct CDR3 sequences, 15% to 20% appearing once. Sequences were obtained from PBMCs or a T cell subset sorted from them (not recorded which). The receptors stem from an adult woman who had mild COVID-19 (a few samples of this study predate the infection). Cell type and time point are not known.

This clonotype has a handful of counts. V usage is TRBV29-1 and J usage is TRBJ1-1; D gene ambiguous. V lost 5 bases and J lost 0, with 16 bases in between. The V gene's germline CDR1 is SQVTM and CDR2 ANQGSEA. This CDR3 spans 15 amino acids. CDR3 loop: CSVIGVASMNTEAFF. The DNA for the CDR3 is TGCAGCGTTATTGGGGTGGCCTCCATGAACACTGAAGCTTTCTTT.

The gene calls are TRBV10-3 and TRBJ2-7, with TRBD2 matching 8 bases. Losses at the gene ends were 2 bases for V and 10 bases for J; bases not matched to a gene: 7. CDR3 size: 13 residues. Germline assignment: CDR1 ENHRY and CDR2 SYGVKD. The CDR3 region has the DNA TGTGCCATCAGTGAGGTTTCAGGACTAGCTCAGTACTTC. Protein product: CAISEVSGLAQYF.

Only a few counts were recorded for this clonotype. The chain has TRBV12-3 or TRBV12-4 and TRBJ1-5; TRBD1 might be the D (6 bases). With 5 bases removed from V and 6 bases from J, the gap between germline ends came to 17 bases. CDR3 length equals 15 residues. The CDR3 region has the DNA TGTGCCAGCAGTGATACAGGGAGTCTCCCTCAGCCCCAGCATTTT. It yields the protein CASSDTGSLPQPQHF.

The rearrangement links TRBV29-1 to TRBJ2-3, with TRBD2 matching 12 bases. The CDR3 consists of 13 residues. V shed 6 bases and J 5 bases; nucleotides not matched to a gene: 3. From germline, CDR1 is SQVTM and CDR2 ANQGSEA. The DNA for the CDR3 is TGCAGCGTACTAGCGGGGGGCGGAGATACGCAGTATTTT. Translated, it gives CSVLAGGGDTQYF.

This clonotype was recorded many times. The chain employs TRBV12-3 or TRBV12-4 and TRBJ1-5; D perhaps matches TRBD1 (5 bases). Trimming cost V 2 bases and J 2 bases, with 16 bases left between them. The CDR3 totals 17 residues. CDR3 loop: CASSLSQGVGGNQPQHF. CDR3 coding DNA: TGTGCCAGCAGTTTATCCCAGGGCGTGGGGGGCAATCAGCCCCAGCATTTT.

The V gene is TRBV12-3 or TRBV12-4, the J gene TRBJ2-3; 9 bases fit TRBD2. This CDR3 has 16 amino acids. V shed 4 bases, J shed 1 base, and the junction held 6 bases outside the gene matches. CDR3 in amino acids: CASSSTIAGGTDTQYF. In nucleotides, the CDR3 is TGTGCCAGCAGTTCGACGATAGCGGGGGGCACAGATACGCAGTATTTT.

The J gene is TRBJ1-5, the V gene TRBV3-2. TRBV3-2 is noted as a pseudogene. This CDR3 comprises 17 residues. The CDR3 loop is CASSRRRTIEGNQPQHF. In nucleotides, the CDR3 is TGTGCCAGCAGCCGCCGACGGACTATTGAAGGCAATCAGCCCCAGCATTTT.

The chain is built from TRBV5-5 and TRBJ2-1; D ambiguous. Trimming took 4 bases from V and 2 from J, leaving 13 bases between them. The CDR3 is 15 residues long. Germline V lookup: CDR1 SGHKS, CDR2 YYEKEE (reference sequence). CDR3 sequence (DNA): TGTGCCAGCAGCGAGGCCCCTCATGCCTACAATGAGCAGTTCTTC. It yields the protein CASSEAPHAYNEQFF.

This clonotype was observed at least ten times. The J gene is TRBJ1-5, the V gene TRBV4-2, with no clear D. The germline gives CDR1 LGHNA, CDR2 YNFKEQ. Trimming shortened V by 1 base and J by 4 bases, and 11 bases separated the two germline ends. The CDR3 extends over 15 amino acids. The CDR3 region has the DNA TGTGCCAGCAGCCAAGCGGAGGGAGAAAATCAGCCCCAGCATTTT. It specifies CASSQAEGENQPQHF.

This sequence joins TRBV7-9 and TRBJ2-2; D unclear. This CDR3 has 13 residues. The V end lost 1 base, the J end lost 7 bases, and 7 bases lay between the germline ends. The germline V gene encodes CDR1 SEHNR and CDR2 FQNEAQ (reference sequence). As DNA, the CDR3 is TGTGCCAGCAGCTTAGAGGTCGGCGGGGAGCTGTTTTTT. Residues: CASSLEVGGELFF.

This clonotype has only a few counts. The rearrangement joins TRBV20-1 to TRBJ2-7, with 9 positions matching TRBD1. The CDR3 has 14 amino acids. CDR1 and CDR2 (germline): DFQATT, SNEGSKA (reference sequence). Trimming cost V 2 bases and J 5 bases; bases outside gene matches: 7. In nucleotides, the CDR3 is TGCAGTGCTAGAAGAGGGGACAGGGTTGACGAGCAGTACTTC. This encodes CSARRGDRVDEQYF.

This clonotype turned up a few times. The chain is built from TRBV3-1 and TRBJ2-2; 11 positions agree with TRBD2. The V gene end was trimmed by 0 bases and the J gene end by 4 bases; junction bases not matched to a gene: 1. CDR1 is LGHDT, CDR2 YNNKEL, per germline (reference sequence). This CDR3 comprises 16 residues. The chain's CDR3 is CASSQEGLAVTGELFF. The CDR3 coding sequence is TGTGCCAGCAGCCAAGAGGGACTAGCGGTCACCGGGGAGCTGTTTTTT.

The chain joins TRBV29-1 to TRBJ2-3; D gene uncertain. Germline CDR1 reads SQVTM; CDR2 reads ANQGSEA. This CDR3 has 14 residues. Between the trimmed V and J ends, which lost 5 bases and 1 base, there was a span of 13 bases. DNA for the CDR3: TGCAGCGTTTTACCGACCTTTGGCACAGATACGCAGTATTTT. Its translation is CSVLPTFGTDTQYF.

The chain couples TRBV7-6 to TRBJ2-2, with 14 bases matching TRBD2. The germline V gene encodes CDR1 SGHVS and CDR2 FNYEAQ. The CDR3 is 20 amino acids. Germline trimming cut 8 bases from V and 5 bases from J; bases unmatched to any gene: 19. The CDR3 loop is CASSKGAPGLAGVGTGELFF. DNA of the CDR3: TGTGCCAGCTCCAAGGGTGCCCCGGGACTAGCGGGAGTCGGGACCGGGGAGCTGTTTTTT.

The CDR3 spells CASSLAAGTGTYEQYF. The CDR3 nucleotides are TGTGCCAGCAGCTTAGCGGCCGGGACAGGGACCTACGAGCAGTACTTC. The V gene is TRBV7-2, the J gene TRBJ2-7, with 9 positions matching TRBD1. Per the germline V gene, CDR1 is SGHTA and CDR2 is FQGNSA. The CDR3 has 16 residues. Germline trimming cut 0 bases from V and 2 bases from J; bases unmatched to any gene: 5.

This chain links TRBV20-1 with TRBJ2-1; either TRBD1 or TRBD2 may fit D (6 bases each). V was cut by 3 bases and J by 4 bases, with 13 bases left in between. From germline, CDR1 is DFQATT and CDR2 SNEGSKA (reference sequence). The CDR3 sequence is 14 residues long. The CDR3 region is CSASGGGPYNEQFF. The CDR3 nucleotides read TGCAGTGCTAGCGGGGGCGGACCTTACAATGAGCAGTTCTTC.

This chain links TRBV2 with TRBJ1-5; a possible D gene is TRBD1 (6 bases). The CDR3 covers 14 residues. Germline V gene lookup returns CDR1 SNHLY and CDR2 FYNNEI. Trimming removed 3 bases from V and 6 bases from J, with 12 bases in between. The CDR3: CASSDTGWTQPQHF. CDR3 sequence (DNA): TGTGCCAGCAGTGATACAGGGTGGACTCAGCCCCAGCATTTT.

This clonotype was observed a few times. The chain couples TRBV18 to TRBJ2-3, with 8 positions matching TRBD2. The CDR3 spans 15 residues. The V gene end was trimmed by 3 bases and the J gene end by 4 bases; junction bases not matched to a gene: 6. Germline assignment: CDR1 KGHSH and CDR2 LQKENI. The CDR3 loop reads CASSPGLGTPDTQYF. In DNA, the CDR3 is TGTGCCAGCTCACCGGGACTAGGGACTCCAGATACGCAGTATTTT.

This clonotype was found a few times. The rearrangement uses TRBV12-5 and TRBJ2-1, with 12 positions matching TRBD2. Germline loops: CDR1 LGHNT, CDR2 FRNRAP. The CDR3 has 15 amino acids. After removal of 1 base from V and 7 bases from J, the junction contained 2 bases not matched to a gene. In DNA form, the CDR3 reads TGTGCTAGTGGTTTGGGACTAGCGGGAGAAAATGAGCAGTTCTTC. Its translation: CASGLGLAGENEQFF.

This clonotype was counted between two and nine times. This chain links TRBV5-1 with TRBJ2-7, with D unresolved. Germline V gene data show CDR1 as SGHRS and CDR2 as YFSETQ. The V end lost 0 bases, the J end lost 6 bases, and 16 bases lay between the germline ends. This CDR3 has 15 amino acids. The CDR3 loop reads CASSLDPDSFREQYF. The CDR3 region has the DNA TGCGCCAGCAGCTTGGACCCAGACTCTTTTCGCGAGCAGTACTTC.

CDR3 sequence (DNA): TGTGCCACCAGTGAGTTCGCCCACTATGGCTACACCTTC. Amino acid sequence: CATSEFAHYGYTF. V and J are TRBV24-1 and TRBJ1-2; D not certain. The CDR3 is made up of 13 amino acids. Deletions cut 4 bases from V and 3 bases from J, with 8 bases between. Germline-derived CDR1 and CDR2 are KGHDR and SFDVKD.

This clonotype was counted a few times. The V gene is TRBV6-2 or TRBV6-3, the J gene TRBJ2-5; TRBD1 agrees at 7 bases. With V trimmed by 6 bases and J by 3 bases, 7 bases remained unmatched. The CDR3 runs 14 residues. The germline V gene has CDR1 MNHEY and CDR2 SVGEGT. CDR3 sequence reads: CASRLRQGKETQYF. The CDR3 DNA reads TGTGCCAGCAGACTAAGACAGGGTAAAGAGACCCAGTACTTC.

About this clonotype: At one boundary the junction diverges from the germline segment, which might be a read error. V is TRBV12-3 or TRBV12-4 and J is TRBJ1-1; 9 bases agree with TRBD1. The CDR3 sequence is 12 residues long. CDR3 loop: CASSTTGGAGLF. The CDR3 DNA reads TGTGCCAGCAGTACAACAGGGGGCGCGGGTTTGTTC.

This clonotype appeared a few times. The chain couples TRBV24-1 to TRBJ2-7; 7 nucleotides match TRBD1. Germline loops: CDR1 KGHDR, CDR2 SFDVKD. This CDR3 has 16 residues. The ends lost 4 bases at V and 4 bases at J; junction bases unmatched: 12. The CDR3 sequence: CATSEPRDSEMYEQYF. In DNA, the CDR3 is TGTGCCACCAGTGAGCCCCGGGACAGTGAGATGTACGAGCAGTACTTC.

The chain has TRBV7-6 and TRBJ2-1; 7 positions agree with TRBD2. CDR3 length: 16 residues. The junction had 13 bases not matched to a gene; V was cut back by 7 bases and J by 4 bases. Germline V gene sequence: CDR1 SGHVS, CDR2 FNYEAQ. The CDR3 reads CASTLAGSGGYNEQFF. The CDR3 DNA reads TGTGCCAGCACCTTGGCAGGGTCCGGGGGGTACAATGAGCAGTTCTTC.

The chain couples TRBV18 to TRBJ1-2; possibly TRBD1 for D (6 bases). CDR3 size: 15 residues. Germline loops: CDR1 KGHSH, CDR2 LQKENI. V lost 2 bases, J lost 1 base, and 11 bases lay in between. The CDR3 bases are TGTGCCAGCTCACCAAAAACAGGGAATAACTATGGCTACACCTTC. Its translation: CASSPKTGNNYGYTF.

The rearrangement uses TRBV20-1 and TRBJ1-3, with D perhaps TRBD1 (5 bases). CDR1 and CDR2 from the germline V gene are DFQATT and SNEGSKA (reference sequence). This CDR3 spans 15 amino acids. The V gene lost 0 bases and the J gene lost 7 bases, with 16 bases spanning the gap. The CDR3 loop is CSARDAGPLANTIYF. For the CDR3, the DNA is TGCAGTGCTAGAGACGCGGGACCGCTCGCTAACACCATATATTTT.

V and J are TRBV3-1 and TRBJ2-3; a weak D match, TRBD2 (5 bases). Germline values: CDR1 LGHDT, CDR2 YNNKEL (reference sequence). The CDR3 has 14 amino acids. V was cut by 0 bases and J by 9 bases, with 13 bases left in between. The CDR3 DNA reads as TGTGCCAGCAGCCAAGAAAGGATGACGGGGACGCAGTATTTT. Protein sequence: CASSQERMTGTQYF.

This clonotype was recorded many times. The chain recombines TRBV6-5 with TRBJ2-5; D ambiguous. The V gene lost 0 bases and the J gene lost 3 bases, with 8 bases spanning the gap. Germline CDR1 reads MNHEY; CDR2 reads SVGAGI. There are 14 residues in the CDR3. The CDR3 nucleotides read TGTGCCAGCAGTTACTCGGGCGGAAAAGAGACCCAGTACTTC. It yields the protein CASSYSGGKETQYF.

This clonotype was recorded many times. The CDR3 sequence: CASSQGSSGGYEQYF. CDR3 bases: TGTGCCAGCAGCCAAGGCTCTAGCGGGGGCTACGAGCAGTACTTC. The J gene is TRBJ2-7, the V gene TRBV4-2, with TRBD2 identical over 10 bases. V lost 1 base to trimming and J lost 3 bases; unmatched junction nucleotides: 3. Germline V lookup: CDR1 LGHNA, CDR2 YNFKEQ. The CDR3 runs 15 residues.